This TCR beta chain was profiled in a study of memory CD4+ T cells and cytomegalovirus serostatus (dated by TCRdb to between 2018 and 2021). Study-wide context: The cohort comprised 33 healthy Belgian adults, 9 CMV seropositive and around 25 CMV seronegative. To replicate a published TCR-based CMV serostatus classifier, the study sequenced CD4+ memory TCRbeta repertoires from a Belgian cohort whose cytomegalovirus serostatus was known. Study-level results and caveats: On the Belgian cohort, the classifier based on the original framework reached a median bootstrapped AUC of roughly 0.94, with a 95% CI of 0.76-1.00. The results were interpreted as suggesting that the CMV-associated TCR signature is mostly present in the CD4+ memory repertoire. Of around 150 previously reported CMV-associated TCRbeta sequences, about 68 appeared in the CD4+ memory repertoires, each in one to five individuals. For predicting CMV serostatus, the median bootstrapped AUC was approximately 0.95 using the original framework and almost 0.93 using a US-trained random forest. Unlike the original study, which covered naive and memory CD4+ and CD8+ populations, the Belgian study sequenced only CD4+CD45RO+ memory cells.

A FACSAria II was used to sort memory CD4+ T cells, defined as single viable CD3+CD4+CD8-CD45RO+ cells. To determine CMV serostatus, a Roche Elecsys assay was used that detects serum IgG against CMV pp150, pp28, p38 and p52. After thawing, total CD4+ T cells were enriched by positive selection with CD4 magnetic microbeads. Samples originated from another study that specifically interrogated the CD4+ T cell memory repertoire. Following standard operating procedures, peripheral blood mononuclear cells were isolated and cryopreserved, while serum was kept at -80 degrees C. The staining used CD3-PerCP (BW264/56), CD4-APC (RPA-T4), CD45RO-PE (UCHT1) and CD8-Pacific Orange (3B5) antibodies, and Sytox blue was used to exclude non-viable cells. The Quick-DNA Microprep Kit was used to extract genomic DNA from the sorted cells. TCRbeta DNA was amplified with the immunoSEQ hsTCRbeta kit following the manufacturer's protocol. An Illumina MiSeq instrument was used to sequence the TCRbeta libraries. In the original analysis: Removing out-of-frame sequences left a few million distinct TCRbeta sequences, an average of approximately 61,000 per individual. Each individual was scored using the number of 164 previously reported CMV-associated TCRbeta sequences that the individual carried and the total number of productive distinct TCRbeta sequences. A beta-binomial model was reimplemented in Python, and random forests from scikit-learn, run with default parameters, were trained on data from the US cohort. Classifier performance on the Belgian cohort was summarized as median AUC with percentile confidence intervals calculated over 10,000 bootstrap iterations. Held by TCRdb, this immuneACCESS table contains in-frame sequences only and omits some clones. Under half of the omission traces to an unresolved V gene where checked; the cause of the rest is unknown. For V, J and clone size, that table is used; D and trimming come from the DNA. The sample yields approximately 50,000 clones; over 65% were counted once. Of the sample, around 2.5% falls within the top ten clones.

At the junction V is shortened by 2 bases and J by 4 bases, with 17 bases in between. Per the germline V gene, MDHEN is the CDR1 and SYDVKM is the CDR2. The CDR3 holds 16 amino acids from the cysteine to the phenylalanine. CDR3 DNA only is kept here, 48 bases in frame from base 1. A few counts support this clone. It lacks a known antigen. Base qualities were left out, and no much larger clone turns up one base away. Sequenced material: memory CD4+ T cells from blood. This TCR derives from an adult in good health and CMV-seropositive. In this chain, TRBV28 is recombined with TRBJ1-2, with TRBD1 perhaps the D gene, on 5 matching bases. DNA sequence: TGTGCCAGCAGTTTAGAGAAATGGGGCTCTAGCTATGGCTACACCTTC. The encoded protein is CASSLEKWGSSYGYTF.